This TCR beta chain was captured in a study of radiation and T cells in renal cell carcinoma. This clone has only a few counts. The sample's treatment: treatment-naive control, cytoreductive nephrectomy. Clear cell pathology was present in this patient's renal cell carcinoma. The CDR3 covers 15 residues. The V and J ends lost 7 bases and 3 bases respectively, with 16 bases between them. Germline V gives CDR1 MDHEN, CDR2 SYDVKM. TCRdb's table, derived via immunoSEQ multiplex PCR, lists solely in-frame clones and lacks some. The sample has 20,000 to 25,000 clones; roughly 64% are singletons. The material was tumor tissue, obtained from a patient whose treatment was nephrectomy without radiotherapy. The receptor comes from a man between 40 and 49 years old with renal cell carcinoma. This chain links TRBV28 with TRBJ1-5; TRBD1 is a possible D gene (5 bases). The CDR3, as DNA: TGTGCCAGCACCCGGGGCCATGGGGACAATCAGCCCCAGCATTTT. Residues: CASTRGHGDNQPQHF.